Described below is a single TCR beta chain sequence and its context. Its antigen is unidentified. This CDR3 comprises 15 residues. From germline, CDR1 is MNHEY and CDR2 SVGAGI. The V gene end was trimmed by 5 bases and the J gene end by 6 bases; junction bases not matched to a gene: 4. The protocol was immunoSEQ multiplex PCR, while the TCRdb copy is restricted to in-frame clones and leaves out a portion. The sample shows under 250,000 clones, under 95% of them seen only once. These data are taken from a study of T cell responses to AZD1222 COVID-19 vaccine. Study-level results: White British donors predominated, females outnumbered males, and clonal diversity was possibly underestimated. The peak T cell response came first, and repertoires were sampled only after it. Spike regions recognized by vaccine-associated CD4 TCRs spanned the protein, led by 160-218 and 743-854. Unmutated variant regions are reportedly targeted by nearly half of spike-specific TCRs.

The origin of this receptor is an adult in good health. The sequenced sample was peripheral blood, obtained on day 0 of MenACWY control vaccination. The V and J genes are TRBV6-5 and TRBJ1-6, with TRBD1 identical over 10 bases. The CDR3 DNA follows: TGTGCCAGCAGTCGACAGGGGGCCCCTAATTCACCCCTCCACTTT. Protein: CASSRQGAPNSPLHF.